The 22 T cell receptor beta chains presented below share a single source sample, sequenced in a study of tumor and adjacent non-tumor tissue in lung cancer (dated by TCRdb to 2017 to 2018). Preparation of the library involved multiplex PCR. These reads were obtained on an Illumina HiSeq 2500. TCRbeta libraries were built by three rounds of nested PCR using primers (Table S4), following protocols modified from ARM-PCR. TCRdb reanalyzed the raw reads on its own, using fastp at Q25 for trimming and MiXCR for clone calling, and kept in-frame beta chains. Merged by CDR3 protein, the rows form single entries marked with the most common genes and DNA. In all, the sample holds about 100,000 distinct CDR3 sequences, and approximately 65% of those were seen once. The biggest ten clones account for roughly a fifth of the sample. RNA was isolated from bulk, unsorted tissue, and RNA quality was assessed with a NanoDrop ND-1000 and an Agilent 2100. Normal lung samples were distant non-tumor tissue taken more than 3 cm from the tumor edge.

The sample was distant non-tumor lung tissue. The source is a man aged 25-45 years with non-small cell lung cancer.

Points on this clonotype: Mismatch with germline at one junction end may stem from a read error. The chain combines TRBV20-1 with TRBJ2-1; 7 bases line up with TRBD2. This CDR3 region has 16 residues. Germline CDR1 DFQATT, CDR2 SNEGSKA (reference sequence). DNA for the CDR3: TGCAGTGCTAGAGATAGCACCGGCGGGGGTTACAATGAGCGGTTCTTC. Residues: CSARDSTGGGYNERFF.

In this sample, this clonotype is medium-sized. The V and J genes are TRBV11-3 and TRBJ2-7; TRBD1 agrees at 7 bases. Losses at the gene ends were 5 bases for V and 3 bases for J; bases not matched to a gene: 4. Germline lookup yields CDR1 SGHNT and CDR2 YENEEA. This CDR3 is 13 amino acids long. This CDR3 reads CASSRTGDYEQYF. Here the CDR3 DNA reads TGTGCCAGCAGCCGTACAGGGGACTACGAGCAGTACTTC.

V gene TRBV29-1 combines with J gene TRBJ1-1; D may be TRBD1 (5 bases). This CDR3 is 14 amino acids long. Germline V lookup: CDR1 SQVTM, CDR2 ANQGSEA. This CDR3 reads CRIEESRGNTEAFF. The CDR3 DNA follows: TGCAGAATTGAAGAGTCTAGGGGGAACACTGAAGCTTTCTTT. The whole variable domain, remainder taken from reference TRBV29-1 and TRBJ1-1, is SAVISQKPSRDICQRGTSLTIQCQVDSQVTMMFWYRQQPGQSLTLIATANQGSEATYESGFVIDKFPISRPNLTFSTLTVSNMSPEDSSIYLCRIEESRGNTEAFFGQGTRLTVV.

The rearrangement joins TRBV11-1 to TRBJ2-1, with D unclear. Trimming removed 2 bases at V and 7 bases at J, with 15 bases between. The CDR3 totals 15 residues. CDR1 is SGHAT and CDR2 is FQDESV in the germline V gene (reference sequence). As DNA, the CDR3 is TGTGCCAGCAGCTTACTGCCGCACAGTTATAATGAGCAGTTCTTC. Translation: CASSLLPHSYNEQFF.

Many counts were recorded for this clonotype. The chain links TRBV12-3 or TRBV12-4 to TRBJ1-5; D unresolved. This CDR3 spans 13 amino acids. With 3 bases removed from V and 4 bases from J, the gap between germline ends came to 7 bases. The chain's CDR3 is CASSLGRNQPQHF. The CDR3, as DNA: TGTGCCAGCAGTTTGGGCAGAAATCAGCCCCAGCATTTT.

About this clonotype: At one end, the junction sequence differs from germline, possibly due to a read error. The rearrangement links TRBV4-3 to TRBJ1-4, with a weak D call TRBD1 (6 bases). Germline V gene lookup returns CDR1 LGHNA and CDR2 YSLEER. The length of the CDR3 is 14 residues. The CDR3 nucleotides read TGCGCCAGCAACCAAGAGGAGGGGGGTGAAAAACTGTCTTTT. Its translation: CASNQEEGGEKLSF.

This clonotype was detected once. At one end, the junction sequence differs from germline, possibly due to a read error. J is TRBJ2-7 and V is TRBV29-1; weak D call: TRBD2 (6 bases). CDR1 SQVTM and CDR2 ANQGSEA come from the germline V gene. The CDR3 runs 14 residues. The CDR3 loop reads CSVDGATSSYEQYF. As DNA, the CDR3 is TGCAGCGTTGATGGCGCGACTAGTTCCTACGAGCAGTACTTT.

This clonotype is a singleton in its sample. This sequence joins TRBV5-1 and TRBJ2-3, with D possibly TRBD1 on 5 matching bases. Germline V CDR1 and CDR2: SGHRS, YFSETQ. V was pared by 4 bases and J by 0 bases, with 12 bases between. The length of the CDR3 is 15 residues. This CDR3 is CASSRRGSSTDTQYF. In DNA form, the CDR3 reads TGCGCCAGCAGCCGTAGGGGATCTAGCACAGATACGCAGTATTTT.

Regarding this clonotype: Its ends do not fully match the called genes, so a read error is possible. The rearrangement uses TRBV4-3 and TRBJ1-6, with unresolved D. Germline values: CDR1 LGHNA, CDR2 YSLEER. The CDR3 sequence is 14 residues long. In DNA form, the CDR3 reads TGCGCGAGCAACCAAGAGGACTCGGGGTTACCCCTCCACTTT. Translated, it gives CASNQEDSGLPLHF.

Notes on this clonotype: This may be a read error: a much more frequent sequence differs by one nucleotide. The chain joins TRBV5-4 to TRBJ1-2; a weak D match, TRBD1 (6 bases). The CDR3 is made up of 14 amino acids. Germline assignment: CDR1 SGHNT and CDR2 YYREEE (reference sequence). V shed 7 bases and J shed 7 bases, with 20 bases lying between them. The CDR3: CASVTSGAQGGYTF. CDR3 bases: TGTGCCAGCGTAACCTCAGGGGCGCAGGGTGGCTACACCTTC.

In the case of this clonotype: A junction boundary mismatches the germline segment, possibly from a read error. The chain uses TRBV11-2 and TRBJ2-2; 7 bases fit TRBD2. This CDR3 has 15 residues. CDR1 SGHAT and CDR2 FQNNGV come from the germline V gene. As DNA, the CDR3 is TGTGCCAACTCGGCCGCCAGCGGGAACACCGGGGAACTGTTTTTT. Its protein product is CANSAASGNTGELFF.

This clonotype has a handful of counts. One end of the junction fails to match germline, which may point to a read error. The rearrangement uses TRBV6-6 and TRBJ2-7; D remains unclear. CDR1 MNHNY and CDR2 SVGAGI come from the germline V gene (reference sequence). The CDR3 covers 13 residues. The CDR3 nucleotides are TGTGCCAACAGTTACCTCCAGGAAAACGAGCAGTACTTC. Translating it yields CANSYLQENEQYF.

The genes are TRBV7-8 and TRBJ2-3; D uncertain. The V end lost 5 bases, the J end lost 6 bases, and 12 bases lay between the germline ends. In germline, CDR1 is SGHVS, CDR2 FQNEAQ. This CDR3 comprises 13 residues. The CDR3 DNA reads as TGTGCCAGCAGCCTATCCCTACACGATACGCAGTATTTT. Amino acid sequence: CASSLSLHDTQYF.

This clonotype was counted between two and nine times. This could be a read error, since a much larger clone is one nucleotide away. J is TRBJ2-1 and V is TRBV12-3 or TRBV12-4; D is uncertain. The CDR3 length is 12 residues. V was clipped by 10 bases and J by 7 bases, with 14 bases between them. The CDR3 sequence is CANSRLPNEQFF. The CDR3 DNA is TGTGCCAACAGCCGACTCCCTAATGAGCAGTTCTTC.

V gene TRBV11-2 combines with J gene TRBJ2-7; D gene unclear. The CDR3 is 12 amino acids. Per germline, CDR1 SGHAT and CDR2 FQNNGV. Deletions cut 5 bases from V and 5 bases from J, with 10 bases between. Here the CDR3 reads CASSKSVNEQYF. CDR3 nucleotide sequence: TGTGCCAGCAGCAAGTCCGTGAACGAGCAGTACTTC.

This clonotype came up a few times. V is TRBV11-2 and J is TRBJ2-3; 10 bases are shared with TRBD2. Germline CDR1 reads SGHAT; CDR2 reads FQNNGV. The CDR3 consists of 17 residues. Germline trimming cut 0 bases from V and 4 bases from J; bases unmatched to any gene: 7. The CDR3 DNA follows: TGTGCCAGCAGCTTAGATGGCCTAGCGGGGGCCTCAGATACGCAGTATTTT. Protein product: CASSLDGLAGASDTQYF.

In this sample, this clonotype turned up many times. CDR3 region: CASSLGGGLLQFF. The CDR3 DNA sequence: TGTGCCAGCAGCTTAGGAGGAGGACTTCTGCAGTTCTTC. The chain carries TRBV11-2 and TRBJ2-1, with D maybe TRBD2 (5 bases). Germline V CDR1 and CDR2: SGHAT, FQNNGV. The CDR3 contains 13 residues. V was cut by 1 base and J by 12 bases, with 13 bases left in between.

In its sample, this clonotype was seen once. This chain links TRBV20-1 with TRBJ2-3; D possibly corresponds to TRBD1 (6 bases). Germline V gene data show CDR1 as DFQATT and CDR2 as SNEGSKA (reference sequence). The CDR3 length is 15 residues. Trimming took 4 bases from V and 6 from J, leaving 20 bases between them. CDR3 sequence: CSAKGDNPGFDTQYF. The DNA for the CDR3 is TGCAGTGCTAAGGGGGACAATCCGGGCTTCGATACGCAGTATTTT.

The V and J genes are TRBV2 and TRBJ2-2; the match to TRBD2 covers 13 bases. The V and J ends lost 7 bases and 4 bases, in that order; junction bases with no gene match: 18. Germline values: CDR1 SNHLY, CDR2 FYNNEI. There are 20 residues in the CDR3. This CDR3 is CASNEGLYGTSGKGTGELFF. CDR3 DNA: TGTGCCAGCAACGAGGGGCTTTATGGGACTAGCGGGAAAGGCACCGGGGAGCTGTTTTTT.

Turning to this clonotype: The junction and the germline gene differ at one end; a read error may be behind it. The CDR3 sequence: CSSNLESTGTWEQYF. CDR3 sequence (DNA): TGTTCCAGCAACTTAGAGTCCACCGGGACTTGGGAGCAGTACTTC. V usage is TRBV11-1 and J usage is TRBJ2-7; D possibly corresponds to TRBD2 (6 bases). CDR1 and CDR2 from the germline V gene are SGHAT and FQDESV (reference sequence). The CDR3 loop spans 15 amino acids.

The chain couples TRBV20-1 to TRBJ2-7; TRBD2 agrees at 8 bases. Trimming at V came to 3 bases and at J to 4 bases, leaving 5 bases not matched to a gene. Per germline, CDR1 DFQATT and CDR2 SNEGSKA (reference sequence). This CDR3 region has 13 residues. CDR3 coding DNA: TGCAGTGCTAGTAGCGGGGACCAATACGAGCAGTACTTC. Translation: CSASSGDQYEQYF.

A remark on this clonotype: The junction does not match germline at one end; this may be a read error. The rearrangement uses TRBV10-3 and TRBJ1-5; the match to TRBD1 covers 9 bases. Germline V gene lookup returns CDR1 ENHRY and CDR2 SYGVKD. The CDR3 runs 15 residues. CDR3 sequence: CVISDPGQGDQPQHF. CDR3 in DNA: TGTGTCATCAGTGACCCGGGACAGGGAGATCAGCCCCAGCATTTT.